Described below is a single T cell receptor beta chain sequence and its context. This receptor's antigen is unknown. Within one base of it there is no much larger clone, and no base qualities were kept. This sample is drawn from a study of type 1 regulatory T cells listed by TCRdb under 2021. Broadly, across the study: The study characterized an in vitro protocol that generated a Tr1-enriched, alloantigen-specific CD4 T cell product named T-allo10. T-allo10 was under clinical evaluation in patients with hematological malignancies receiving allogeneic hematopoietic stem cell transplantation.

Instrument on record: Illumina MiSeq. TCRdb applied fastp at Q25 and MiXCR to the public reads, then kept only in-frame beta chains. Identical CDR3 protein sequences are pooled into one entry, listed with their most common genes and DNA. Here the sample has approximately 45,000 distinct CDR3 sequences; 12% occur a single time. The top ten hold 8% to 10% of the sample. CDR1 and CDR2 are read off the germline V gene (reference sequence) as GTSNPN and SVGIG. Unmatched junction bases come to 3, with V trimmed by 0 bases and J by 2 bases. The CDR3, cysteine through phenylalanine, is 15 amino acids long. Only CDR3 DNA remains: 45 bases, in frame from the first base. Study-wide findings and limitations: Compared with non-Tr1 cells, Tr1 cells had a narrower TCR repertoire, and the study took this difference to reflect clonal expansion driven by alloantigen.

The receptor was derived from a human donor in good health. This chain joins TRBV30 to TRBJ1-3, with 8 middle bases fitting TRBD1. Sequenced: cultured non-Tr1 T cells, either the whole culture or a sorted T cell fraction (not recorded which). Per the publication, the cell subset or site label means: non-Tr1 population from the T-allo10 product. CDR3 loop: CAWSVARGPGNTIYF. The DNA is TGTGCCTGGAGTGTAGCCAGGGGGCCTGGAAACACCATATATTTT.